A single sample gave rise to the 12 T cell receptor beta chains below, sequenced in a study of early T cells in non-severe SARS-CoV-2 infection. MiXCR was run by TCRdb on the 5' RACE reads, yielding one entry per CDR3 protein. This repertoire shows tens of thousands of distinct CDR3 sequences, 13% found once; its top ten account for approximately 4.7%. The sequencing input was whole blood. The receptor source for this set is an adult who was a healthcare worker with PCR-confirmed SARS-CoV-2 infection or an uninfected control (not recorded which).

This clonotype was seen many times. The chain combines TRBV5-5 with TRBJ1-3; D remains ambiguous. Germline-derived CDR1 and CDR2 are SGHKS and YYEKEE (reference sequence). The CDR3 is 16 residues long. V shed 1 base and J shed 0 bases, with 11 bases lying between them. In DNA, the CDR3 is TGTGCCAGCAGCTTGTTAGTGAGCTTCTCTGGAAACACCATATATTTT. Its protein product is CASSLLVSFSGNTIYF. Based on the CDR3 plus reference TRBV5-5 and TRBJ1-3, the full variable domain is DAGVTQSPTHLIKTRGQQVTLRCSPISGHKSVSWYQQVLGQGPQFIFQYYEKEERGRGNFPDRFSARQFPNYSSELNVNALLLGDSALYLCASSLLVSFSGNTIYFGEGSWLTVV.

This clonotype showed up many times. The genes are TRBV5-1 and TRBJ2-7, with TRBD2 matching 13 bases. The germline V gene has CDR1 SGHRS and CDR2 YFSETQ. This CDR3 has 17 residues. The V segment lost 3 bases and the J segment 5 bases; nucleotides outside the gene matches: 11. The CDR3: CASSSLAGTSGTDEQYF. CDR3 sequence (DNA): TGCGCCAGCAGCTCCCTTGCCGGGACTAGCGGGACTGACGAGCAGTACTTC.

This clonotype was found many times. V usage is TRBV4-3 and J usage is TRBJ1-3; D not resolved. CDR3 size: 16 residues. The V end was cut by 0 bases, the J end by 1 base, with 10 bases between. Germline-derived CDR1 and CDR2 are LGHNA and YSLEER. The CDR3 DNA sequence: TGCGCCAGCAGCCAAGATCCCGGGGTGTCTGGAAACACCATATATTTT. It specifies CASSQDPGVSGNTIYF.

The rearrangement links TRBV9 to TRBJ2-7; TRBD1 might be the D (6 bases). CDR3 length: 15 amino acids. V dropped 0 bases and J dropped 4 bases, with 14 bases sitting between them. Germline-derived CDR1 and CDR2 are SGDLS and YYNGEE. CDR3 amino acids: CASSVAPGASYEQYF. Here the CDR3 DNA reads TGTGCCAGCAGCGTAGCTCCAGGGGCTTCATACGAGCAGTACTTC.

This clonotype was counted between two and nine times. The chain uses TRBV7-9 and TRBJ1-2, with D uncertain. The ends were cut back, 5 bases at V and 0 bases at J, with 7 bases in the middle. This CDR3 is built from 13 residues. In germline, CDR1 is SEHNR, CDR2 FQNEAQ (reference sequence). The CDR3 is CASSTRANYGYTF. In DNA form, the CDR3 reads TGTGCCAGCAGCACTCGGGCTAACTATGGCTACACCTTC.

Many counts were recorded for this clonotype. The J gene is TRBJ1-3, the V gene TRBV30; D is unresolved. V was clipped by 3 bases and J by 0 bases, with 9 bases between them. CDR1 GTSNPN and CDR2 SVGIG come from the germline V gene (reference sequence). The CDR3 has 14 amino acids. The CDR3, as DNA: TGTGCCTGGAGGCAGGTTAACTCTGGAAACACCATATATTTT. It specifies CAWRQVNSGNTIYF.

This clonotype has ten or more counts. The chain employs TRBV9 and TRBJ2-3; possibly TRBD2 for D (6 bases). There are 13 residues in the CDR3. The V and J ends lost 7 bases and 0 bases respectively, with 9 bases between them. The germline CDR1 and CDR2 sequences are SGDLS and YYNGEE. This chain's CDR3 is CASGAGSTDTQYF. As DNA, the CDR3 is TGTGCCAGCGGGGCGGGGAGCACAGATACGCAGTATTTT.

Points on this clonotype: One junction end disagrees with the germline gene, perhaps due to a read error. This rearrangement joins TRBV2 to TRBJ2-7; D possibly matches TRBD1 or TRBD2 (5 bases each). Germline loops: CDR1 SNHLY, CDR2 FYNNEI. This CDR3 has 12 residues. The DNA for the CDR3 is TGTCCCAGCGAGGGCAGGGTATACGAGCAGTACTTC. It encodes CPSEGRVYEQYF.

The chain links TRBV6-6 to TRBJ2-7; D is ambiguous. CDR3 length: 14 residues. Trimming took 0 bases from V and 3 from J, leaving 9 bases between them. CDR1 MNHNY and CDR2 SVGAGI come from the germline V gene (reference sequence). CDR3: CASSYSAWYYEQYF. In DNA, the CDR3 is TGTGCCAGCAGTTACTCCGCCTGGTACTACGAGCAGTACTTC.

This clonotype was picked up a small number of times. The CDR3 nucleotides are TGTGCCAGCAGCTTAGTTACAGCGGGGTACGAGCAGTACTTC. It codes for CASSLVTAGYEQYF. V usage is TRBV11-2 and J usage is TRBJ2-7; 7 bases fit TRBD2. The CDR3 is made up of 14 amino acids. CDR1 is SGHAT and CDR2 is FQNNGV in the germline V gene. Unmatched junction bases numbered 4, after V lost 1 base and J lost 4 bases.

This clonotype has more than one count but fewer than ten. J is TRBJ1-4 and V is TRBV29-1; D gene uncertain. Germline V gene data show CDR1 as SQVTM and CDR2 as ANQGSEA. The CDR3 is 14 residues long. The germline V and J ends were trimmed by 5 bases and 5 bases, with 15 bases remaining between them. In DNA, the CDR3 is TGCAGCGTTTCCGGGCCCGCGGGGAATGAAAAACTGTTTTTT. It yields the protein CSVSGPAGNEKLFF.

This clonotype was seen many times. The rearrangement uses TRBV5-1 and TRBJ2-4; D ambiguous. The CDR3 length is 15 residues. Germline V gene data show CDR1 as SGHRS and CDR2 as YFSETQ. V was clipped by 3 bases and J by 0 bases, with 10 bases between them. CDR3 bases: TGCGCCAGCAGCTCAGGCGATCTAGCCAAAAACATTCAGTACTTC. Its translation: CASSSGDLAKNIQYF.